Sequencing of this T cell receptor (beta chain) was carried out in a study of T cells in Graves' hyperthyroidism and ophthalmopathy (dated by TCRdb to the late 2010s). Regarding the research as a whole: Peripheral blood was collected at initial diagnosis, before any treatment. The study also compared thyroid tissue and blood T-cell repertoires from about 6 Graves' hyperthyroidism patients. A discovery cohort of fewer than 110 patients, roughly 40 with Graves' ophthalmopathy and under 60 with stable Graves' hyperthyroidism, was used to find distinguishing TCR V-J signatures. After blood sampling, hyperthyroidism patients were treated with methimazole at a starting dose of 30 mg daily, and ophthalmopathy patients were treated with high-dose intravenous methylprednisolone. TCR Vbeta CDR3 sequencing of fewer than 150 peripheral blood samples (under 45 ophthalmopathy, about 80 hyperthyroidism and approximately 17 progressor patients) is reported in the paper. Prospective prediction of ophthalmopathy was tested in an independent validation cohort consisting of 18 to 20 hyperthyroidism patients and more than 15 patients who later progressed to ophthalmopathy. The 100 discovery patients were divided at random into training and test sets in a 7:3 ratio.

The TCR beta CDR3 regions were amplified from the RNA transcripts. The first round of RT-PCR for the TCR CDR3 was performed with the HTBI primer set and the Qiagen OneStep RT-PCR kit. A second multiplex PCR round built the libraries, followed by size selection and purification. The libraries were sequenced on an Illumina HiSeq2000 using paired-end 100 bp reads. Per the authors' processing: SOAPnuke was used to process the raw data, throwing out any read that contained adapters or uncalled bases, had a mean Phred below 15, or lacked an exact constant-primer or identifier match. COPE v1.2.5 was used to merge high-quality paired reads, and clonotypes were defined as unique nucleotide sequences. MiTCR v1.1 was used to align the clonotypes against IMGT TRBV, TRBD and TRBJ reference segments. Analysis was restricted to V-J combinations with a frequency above 0.0001, which covered 99.2% of repertoires. A TCS score was defined as the ratio between F50 (clonal expansion) and ExV (chaos), using BLOSUM62-based TCRdist between CDR3 peptides within each V-J. Welch's t-statistics and random forest reduced around 520 V-J features to 10 to 15, which were used in a naive Bayes classifier (R e1071). Using fastp trimming at Q25 and MiXCR clonotype assembly, TCRdb reanalyzed the public sequencing data and kept in-frame beta chains. Under each unique CDR3 protein, matching rows form one entry showing the most common genes and DNA. TCRdb's processing, not the study's, gives the V and J calls here. A total of roughly 700,000 distinct CDR3 sequences appear in this sample, 17% of them only once. The ten largest clonotypes hold 15% of the sample.

What the research found in general, with its limitations: Most expanded thyroid clonotypes (frequency above 0.001) were also detected in blood, suggesting blood repertoires may reflect thyroid immune responses. In cross-validation, a model built on a 13 V-J signature told ophthalmopathy apart from stable hyperthyroidism with approximately 90% sensitivity and about 81% specificity, and in testing the same model reached 80%/75%. No statistical method was used to fix the sample size in advance, and group allocation was not hidden from the investigators. During validation, the model predicted progression to ophthalmopathy a median of around 6 months ahead of onset, with around 70% sensitivity and about 72% specificity.

Stable Graves' hyperthyroidism was defined as the absence of progression to ophthalmopathy over 18 months of follow-up. Hyperthyroidism patients were aged 18 to 65 years and newly diagnosed, with disease duration of less than 2 months. Patients with uncontrolled infections, other autoimmune diseases, pregnancy or lactation were excluded. Diagnoses were established on the basis of clinical symptoms, serum thyroxine and TRAb, thyroid ultrasound, and orbital computed tomography. PBMCs were isolated from roughly 10 ml of fresh peripheral blood by Ficoll-Paque density gradient centrifugation. Total RNA was extracted with Trizol reagent, and quality was checked on an Agilent 2100 Bioanalyzer. With respect to this clonotype: This clone's antigen is unknown. The germline gene is not matched at one end of the junction; a read error may be the cause.

The germline V gene provides CDR1 SGHTA and CDR2 FQGNSA. Its CDR3 holds 12 amino acids, cysteine through phenylalanine. Of the read, only the CDR3 DNA is kept; its 36 bases are in frame from base 1. Sequencing was done on a sample of blood. Recombination connected TRBV7-2 to TRBJ2-1, with the D gene call left open. The sequence came from a man aged 50-59 years with Graves' hyperthyroidism. The bases are TGTGCCAGCAGCTTAGAATACGGCCCGCGGATCTTC. Its coded protein is CASSLEYGPRIF.